The clone carrying this T cell receptor (beta chain) appeared a few times. This sample stems from a study of beta chain features in type 1 diabetes. Germline CDR1 MNHEY, CDR2 SVGAGI. The V and J ends lost 5 bases and 0 bases respectively, with 11 bases between them. The CDR3 has 15 amino acids. Reverse transcribing all isolated RNA meant expressed TCRB transcripts were sequenced. The repertoire was sequenced with immunoSEQ multiplex PCR; TCRdb's copy has only in-frame clones and lacks some. The table lists around 290,000 clones, 7.5% to 9.5% of them singletons, with 0.9% to 1.2% in the top ten. V and J are TRBV6-5 and TRBJ1-3; D is unclear. The sequenced sample consisted of central memory CD4+ T cells from blood. This sequence originates from a woman under 30 in good health. The CDR3 sequence: CASSPGGLSGNTIYF. The DNA for the CDR3 is TGTGCCAGCAGTCCCGGAGGGCTCTCTGGAAACACCATATATTTT.